The TCR beta chain described here comes from a study of T cell responses to AZD1222 COVID-19 vaccine (dated by TCRdb to the early 2020s). About the study as a whole: TCR sequencing was performed for fewer than 250 trial participants, of whom some 200 were given two doses of AZD1222 and approximately 26 were given two doses of MenACWY control vaccine. Trial participants were enrolled into age subgroups of 18-55, 56-69 and 70-plus years, which contained about 150, 28 and 57 TCR-sequenced participants, respectively. General findings and caveats noted by the study authors: Nearly half of unique spike-specific TCRs reportedly recognized epitopes outside regions mutated in the B.1.351 and B.1.1.7 variants. The 56-69-year group was small, and its depth increase did not reach significance, likely because of low power. Vaccine-associated CD4 TCRs spanned the whole spike protein, with dominant responses in regions 160-218 and 743-854. Most participants were white British and females outnumbered males, and the authors suggested that clonal diversity may have been underestimated. After two AZD1222 doses, spike-specific TCR breadth and depth were significantly higher than at day 0 and than in MenACWY recipients. No day 14 peak-response samples were available, so repertoires were characterized only after the peak T cell response. Conclusions about previously exposed vaccinees were limited because only 5 or 6 AZD1222 recipients were SARS-CoV-2 seropositive at baseline.

CDR1 and CDR2 are drawn from the germline V gene: MDHEN, SYDVKM. Its CDR3 holds 13 amino acids, cysteine through phenylalanine. The kept DNA is CDR3 alone, 39 bases in frame from the first base. V drops 3 bases and J drops 6 bases, leaving 11 bases in between. The CDR3 regions of human TCRbeta chains were analyzed by immunosequencing. In the original analysis: TCRs in the repertoires were compared against a reference library of SARS-CoV-2-specific TCRs that had been generated with the MIRA antigen-specificity platform. Breadth was defined as the fraction of unique TCRs that were SARS-CoV-2-associated. Depth was defined as the fraction of total T cells that were SARS-CoV-2-associated. Each spike-specific TCR was assigned to its reactive spike region and to a CD4 or CD8 class using the MIRA data. Log10-transformed breadth and depth values were compared by one-way ANOVA with Sidak's multiple comparisons tests. TCRdb carries this immuneACCESS record with in-frame sequences only. Its versions omit some clonotypes, under half of them owing to an unresolved V gene in the studies checked, with the rest unexplained. V, J and clone size are those of that table, while D and trimming were read from the DNA. In all, the sample holds about 150,000 clones, and more than 75% of those were seen once. Together, the top ten hold about a tenth of the sample.

Reading the label with the study, this specimen's time point is: about 28 days (+/-7) after the second vaccine dose. AZD1222 recipients given second doses at about 4 weeks or at about 12 weeks were pooled, since spike-specific TCR depth and breadth were not found to differ between the two schedules. Vaccinee samples were obtained from the UK trials COV001 and COV002, which included a single-blind randomized controlled phase 2/3 trial of AZD1222 (ChAdOx1 nCoV-19) in healthy adults. Trial participant PBMC samples were collected at day 0 and day 28 after the second dose for TCRbeta chain sequencing. On this clone itself: Its antigen remains unidentified. Base qualities are not provided; no much larger clone lies one nucleotide away.

The specimen was peripheral blood, collected 28 days after the second AZD1222 dose. The sequence came from an adult who received the AZD1222 COVID-19 vaccine. The sequence links TRBV28 to TRBJ1-2; TRBD1 is a possible D gene, resting on 6 matching bases. The CDR3 reads as follows: CASSFGGANGYTF. The DNA reads as follows: TGTGCCAGCAGTTTCGGGGGGGCGAATGGCTACACCTTC.